The present TCR beta chain was sequenced within a study of response to subunit inactivated influenza vaccine. Study findings and constraints: Each seasonal flu vaccination may recruit only limited new T cells, authors suggested.

The CDR3 has 14 residues. The germline gives CDR1 MNHNS, CDR2 SASEGT. V gave up 5 bases and J gave up 5 bases; unmatched junction bases: 6. The table lists this clonotype with a few counts. The antigen is not known. TCRdb ran MiXCR on the RT-PCR reads and lists one entry per CDR3 protein. This sample has approximately 730,000 distinct CDR3 sequences, with approximately 15% found just once. The receptor's source is a man aged 50-60 years who received an inactivated influenza vaccine. The V and J genes are TRBV6-1 and TRBJ2-3, with 8 nucleotides matching TRBD1. Specimen: PBMCs from blood, collected 14 to 15 days before vaccination. CDR3 sequence: CASSQGARGDTQYF. Here the CDR3 DNA reads TGTGCCAGCAGTCAGGGGGCACGGGGAGATACGCAGTATTTT.